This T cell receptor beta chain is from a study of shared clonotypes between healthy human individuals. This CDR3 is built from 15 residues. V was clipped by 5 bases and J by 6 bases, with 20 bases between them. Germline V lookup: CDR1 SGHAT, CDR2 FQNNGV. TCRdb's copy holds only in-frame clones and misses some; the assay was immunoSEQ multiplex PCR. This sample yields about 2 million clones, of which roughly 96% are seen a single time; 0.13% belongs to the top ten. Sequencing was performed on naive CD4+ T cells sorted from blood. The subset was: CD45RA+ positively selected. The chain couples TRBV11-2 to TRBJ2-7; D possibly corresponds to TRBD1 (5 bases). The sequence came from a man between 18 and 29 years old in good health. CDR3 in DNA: TGTGCCAGCAGCCCCACCCAGGACAACCCCCGCGAGCAGTACTTC. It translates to CASSPTQDNPREQYF.